A selection of T cell receptor beta chains follows, all from one sample in a study of blood T cells in healthy people across ages. From the 5' RACE reads, TCRdb called clonotypes with MiXCR, one entry per CDR3 protein. This sample has hundreds of thousands of distinct CDR3 sequences, with about 53% found just once. Source material: blood. The source of these receptors is a man older than 75 in good health. The CDR3 runs from the conserved cysteine through the conserved F or W. A D gene is named only where the DNA matches it firmly. For some rows the clone size is stated as once, few or many, or as a class when expanded; others skip it.

j_gene	abundance	v_gene	d_gene	CDR3nt	CDR3aa
TRBJ2-5	.	TRBV4-1	.	TGCGCCAGCAGCCAAGAGGGTACAGCCCGTATGGAGACCCAGTACTTC	CASSQEGTARMETQYF
TRBJ1-1	few	TRBV5-1	TRBD1	TGCGCCAGCAGCTTGCCAGGGGGGATGAACACTGAAGCTTTCTTT	CASSLPGGMNTEAFF
TRBJ2-7	.	TRBV20-1	.	TGCAGTGCCCCGACGGCGTGGGGGAGTCCCCTCTACGAGCAGTACTTC	CSAPTAWGSPLYEQYF
TRBJ2-1	.	TRBV28	.	TGTGCCAGCAGTTTAACGGGGCCGAATTACAATGAGCAGTTCTTC	CASSLTGPNYNEQFF
TRBJ1-1	.	TRBV20-1	TRBD1	TGCAGTGCTGCCACCGGGACAGGGGGCCAAAGGAATACTGAAGCTTTCTTT	CSAATGTGGQRNTEAFF
TRBJ2-4	.	TRBV2	.	TGTGCCAGCAGTGAAGGAGGGGTCCGGTCCATTCAGTACTTC	CASSEGGVRSIQYF
TRBJ2-5	.	TRBV6-6	TRBD2	TGTGCCAGCAGTTACTCGGGACTAGGAGATAATGAGCAGTACTTC	CASSYSGLGDNEQYF
TRBJ2-3	.	TRBV5-5	.	TGTGCCAGCAGCTTGAGCCCCCTTGGCCCCGGCACAGATACGCAGTATTTT	CASSLSPLGPGTDTQYF
TRBJ1-2	.	TRBV5-1	.	TGCGCCAGCAGCTCGGAGACCGGGAACAACTATGGCTACACCTTC	CASSSETGNNYGYTF
TRBJ2-7	.	TRBV15	TRBD2	TGTGCCACCAGCAGAAACCTAGCGGGGAGGACAATCTACGAGCAGTACTTC	CATSRNLAGRTIYEQYF
TRBJ2-1	.	TRBV6-2/TRBV6-3	.	TGTGTCAGCGACCACGATAGCTCCTACAATGAGCAGTTCTTC	CVSDHDSSYNEQFF
TRBJ1-1	once	TRBV11-2	.	TGTGCCAGCAGCCCCCGGACAAATGTGAACACTGAAGCTTTCTTT	CASSPRTNVNTEAFF
TRBJ1-2	.	TRBV13	.	TGTGCCAGCAGCTCCCCCCGGGACGGAAACTATGGCTACACCTTC	CASSSPRDGNYGYTF
TRBJ2-7	few	TRBV20-1	.	TGCAGTGCCCCTAAGTTGGACGAGCAGTACTTC	CSAPKLDEQYF
TRBJ2-5	few	TRBV9	.	TGTGCCAGCAGCGCATCCGGGCTCATAGTGGAGACCCAGTACTTC	CASSASGLIVETQYF
TRBJ2-7	once	TRBV5-1	.	TGCGCCAGCAGCTTGGTGGCAGCCCCACTTGGCGAGCAGTACTTC	CASSLVAAPLGEQYF
TRBJ2-1	.	TRBV20-1	TRBD2	TGCAGTGCTAGTGTGACTAGCGGGAGGGCCCCTACCTACAATGAGCAGTTCTTC	CSASVTSGRAPTYNEQFF
TRBJ2-3	.	TRBV11-2	TRBD1	TGTGCCAGCAGCCCTAGCAGGGGGCGGAACAGAGACGCGTATTTT	CASSPSRGRNRDAYF
TRBJ1-2	.	TRBV28	TRBD1	TGTGCCACCCAACCGGGACAGGGAAGGTGGTATGGCTACACCTTC	CATQPGQGRWYGYTF
TRBJ1-2	few	TRBV10-3	TRBD1	TGTGCCACACAGGGGGCGAACTATGGCTACACCTTC	CATQGANYGYTF
TRBJ2-1	.	TRBV29-1	TRBD1	TGCAGCGTTGACGACAGGGGGCTGGGCAATGAGCAGTTCTTC	CSVDDRGLGNEQFF
TRBJ2-1	.	TRBV28	TRBD2	TGTGCCAGCAGTCCATCTTCCGCCGGGACTAGCGGGAGGGCGGTCTACAATGATCAGTTCTTC	CASSPSSAGTSGRAVYNDQFF
TRBJ2-5	.	TRBV20-1	.	TGCAGTGCGGCCCCGGCTGCGTTCCAAGAGACCCAGTACTTC	CSAAPAAFQETQYF
TRBJ2-7	.	TRBV29-1	TRBD1	TGCAGCGTTGGAGACAGGGGGACCTACGAGCAGTACTTC	CSVGDRGTYEQYF
TRBJ2-1	few	TRBV29-1	.	TGCAGCGGATACAGGTACAATGAGCAGTTCTTC	CSGYRYNEQFF
TRBJ1-2	many	TRBV6-5	.	TGTGCCAGCAGTTCCGGCGGGCAGGACTATGGCTACACCTTC	CASSSGGQDYGYTF
TRBJ2-5	few	TRBV25-1	.	TGTGCCAGCAGTGAATGGGGGCTAGTGGGCCAGTACTTC	CASSEWGLVGQYF
TRBJ1-6	.	TRBV12-3/TRBV12-4	TRBD1	TGTGCCAGCAGCCCTAGACAGGGGAATAATTCACCCCTCCACTTT	CASSPRQGNNSPLHF
TRBJ2-1	.	TRBV7-3	TRBD2	TGTGCCAGCAGCTTAAATCCTAGCGGGAGGACCGCGGATGAGCAGTTCTTC	CASSLNPSGRTADEQFF
TRBJ2-1	.	TRBV12-5	TRBD1	TGTGCTAGTGGTGCCGGGACAGGGGGCCGAGAGCAGTTCTTC	CASGAGTGGREQFF
TRBJ2-5	.	TRBV27	TRBD1	TGTGCCAGCAGTTTAAGCCCCGGGACAGCCCGGACCCAGTACTTC	CASSLSPGTARTQYF